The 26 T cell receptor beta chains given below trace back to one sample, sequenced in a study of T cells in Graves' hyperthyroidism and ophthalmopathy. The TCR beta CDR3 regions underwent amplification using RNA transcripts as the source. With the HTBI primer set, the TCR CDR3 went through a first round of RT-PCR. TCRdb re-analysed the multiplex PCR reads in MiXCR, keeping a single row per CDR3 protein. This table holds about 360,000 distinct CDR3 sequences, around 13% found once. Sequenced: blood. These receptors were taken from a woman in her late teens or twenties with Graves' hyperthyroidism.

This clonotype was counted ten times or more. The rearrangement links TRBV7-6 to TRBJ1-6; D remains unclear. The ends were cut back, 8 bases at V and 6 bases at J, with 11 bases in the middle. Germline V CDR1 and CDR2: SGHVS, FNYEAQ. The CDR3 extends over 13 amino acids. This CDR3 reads CASAAYRNSPLHF. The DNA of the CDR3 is TGTGCCAGCGCTGCCTATCGTAATTCACCCCTCCACTTT. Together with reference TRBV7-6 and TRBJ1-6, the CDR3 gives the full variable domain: GAGVSQSPRYKVTKRGQDVALRCDPISGHVSLYWYRQALGQGPEFLTYFNYEAQQDKSGLPNDRFSAERPEGSISTLTIQRTEQRDSAMYRCASAAYRNSPLHFGNGTRLTVT.

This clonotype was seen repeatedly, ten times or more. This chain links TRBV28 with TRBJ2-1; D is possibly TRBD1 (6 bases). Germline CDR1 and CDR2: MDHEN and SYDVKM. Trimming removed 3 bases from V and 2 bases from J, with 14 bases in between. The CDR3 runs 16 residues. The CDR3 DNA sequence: TGTGCCAGCAGTTTTCCCCTCGGGACAACCTACAATGAGCAGTTCTTC. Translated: CASSFPLGTTYNEQFF.

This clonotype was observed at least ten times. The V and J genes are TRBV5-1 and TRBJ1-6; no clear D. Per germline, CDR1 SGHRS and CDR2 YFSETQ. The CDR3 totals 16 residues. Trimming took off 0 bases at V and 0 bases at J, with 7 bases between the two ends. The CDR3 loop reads CASSLVEGSYNSPLHF. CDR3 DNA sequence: TGCGCCAGCAGCTTGGTGGAGGGCTCCTATAATTCACCCCTCCACTTT.

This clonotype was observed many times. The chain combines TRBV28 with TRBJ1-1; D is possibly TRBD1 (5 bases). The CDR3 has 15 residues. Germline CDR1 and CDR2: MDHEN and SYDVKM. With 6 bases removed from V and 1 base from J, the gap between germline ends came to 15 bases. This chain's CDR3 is CASSGPGPKNTEAFF. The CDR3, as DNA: TGTGCCAGCAGCGGGCCGGGACCCAAGAACACTGAAGCTTTCTTT. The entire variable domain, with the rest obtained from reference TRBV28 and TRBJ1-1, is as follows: DVKVTQSSRYLVKRTGEKVFLECVQDMDHENMFWYRQDPGLGLRLIYFSYDVKMKEKGDIPEGYSVSREKKERFSLILESASTNQTSMYLCASSGPGPKNTEAFFGQGTRLTVV.

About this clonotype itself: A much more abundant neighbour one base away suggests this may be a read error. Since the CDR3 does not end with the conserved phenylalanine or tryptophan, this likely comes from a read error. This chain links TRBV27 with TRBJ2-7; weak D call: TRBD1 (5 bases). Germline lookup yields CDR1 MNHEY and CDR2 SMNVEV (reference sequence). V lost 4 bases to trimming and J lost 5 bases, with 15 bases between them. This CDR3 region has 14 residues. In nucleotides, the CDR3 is TGTGCCAGCAGTTCAGGACACCTTCACCACGAGCAGTACCTC. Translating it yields CASSSGHLHHEQYL.

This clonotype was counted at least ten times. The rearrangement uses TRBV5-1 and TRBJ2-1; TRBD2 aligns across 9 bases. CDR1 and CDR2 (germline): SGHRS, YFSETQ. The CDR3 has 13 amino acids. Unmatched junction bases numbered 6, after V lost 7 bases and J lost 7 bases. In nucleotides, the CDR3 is TGCGCCAGCTCCGCGGGAGGGGCTAATGAGCAGTTCTTC. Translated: CASSAGGANEQFF.

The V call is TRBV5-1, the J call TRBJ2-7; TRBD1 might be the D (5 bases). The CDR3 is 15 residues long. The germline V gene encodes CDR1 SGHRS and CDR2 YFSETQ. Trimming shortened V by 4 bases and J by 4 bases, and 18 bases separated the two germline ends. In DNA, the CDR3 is TGCGCCAGCAGCCCCCCCAGCAGGGTCCCTTACGAGCAGTACTTC. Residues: CASSPPSRVPYEQYF.

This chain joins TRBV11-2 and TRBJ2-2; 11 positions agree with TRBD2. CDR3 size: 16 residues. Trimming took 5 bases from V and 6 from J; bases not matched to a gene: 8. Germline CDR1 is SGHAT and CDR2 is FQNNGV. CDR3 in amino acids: CASSQNSGGAAGELFF. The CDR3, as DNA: TGTGCCAGCAGCCAAAATAGCGGGGGGGCCGCCGGGGAGCTGTTTTTT.

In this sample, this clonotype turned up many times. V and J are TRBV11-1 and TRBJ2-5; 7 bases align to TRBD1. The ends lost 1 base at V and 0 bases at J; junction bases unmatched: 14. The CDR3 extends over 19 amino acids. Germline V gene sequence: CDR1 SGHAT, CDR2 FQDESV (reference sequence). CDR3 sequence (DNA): TGTGCCAGCAGCTTAGGAGGGAGTACAGGGACAGTCCACCAAGAGACCCAGTACTTC. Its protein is CASSLGGSTGTVHQETQYF.

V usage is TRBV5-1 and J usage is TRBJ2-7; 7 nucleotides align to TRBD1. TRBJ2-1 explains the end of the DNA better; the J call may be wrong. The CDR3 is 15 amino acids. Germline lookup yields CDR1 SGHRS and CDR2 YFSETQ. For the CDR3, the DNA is TGCGCCAGCAGCGTTGACAGGGTGCTCTCCTACGAGCAGTTCTTC. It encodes CASSVDRVLSYEQFF.

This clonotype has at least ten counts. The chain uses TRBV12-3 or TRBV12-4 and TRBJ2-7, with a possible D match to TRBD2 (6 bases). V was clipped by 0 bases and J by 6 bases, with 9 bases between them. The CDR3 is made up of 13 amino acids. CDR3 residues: CASSLAGTFEQYF. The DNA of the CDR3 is TGTGCCAGCAGTTTAGCAGGGACTTTCGAGCAGTACTTC.

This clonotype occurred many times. The CDR3 region is CSARGTSAYEQYF. For the CDR3, the DNA is TGCAGTGCTAGGGGGACATCGGCCTACGAGCAGTACTTC. This sequence joins TRBV20-1 and TRBJ2-7; TRBD1 might be the D (6 bases). The CDR3 covers 13 residues. CDR1 and CDR2 (germline): DFQATT, SNEGSKA (reference sequence). V shed 3 bases and J shed 2 bases, with 11 bases lying between them.

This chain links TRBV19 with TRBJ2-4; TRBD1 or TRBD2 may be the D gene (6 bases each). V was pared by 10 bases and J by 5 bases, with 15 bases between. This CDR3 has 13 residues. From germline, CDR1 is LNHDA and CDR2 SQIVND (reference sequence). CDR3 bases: TGTGCCACCTCGAGGAGGGGGGAAAACATTCAGTACTTC. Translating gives CATSRRGENIQYF.

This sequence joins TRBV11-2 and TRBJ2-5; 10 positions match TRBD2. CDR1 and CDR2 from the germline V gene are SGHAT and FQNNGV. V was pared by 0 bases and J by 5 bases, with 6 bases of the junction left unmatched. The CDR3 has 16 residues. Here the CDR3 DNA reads TGTGCCAGCAGCTTAGATCTAGCGGGGGCACTGGAGACCCAGTACTTC. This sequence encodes CASSLDLAGALETQYF. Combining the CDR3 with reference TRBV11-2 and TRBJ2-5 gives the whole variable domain EAGVAQSPRYKIIEKRQSVAFWCNPISGHATLYWYQQILGQGPKLLIQFQNNGVVDDSQLPKDRFSAERLKGVDSTLKIQPAKLEDSAVYLCASSLDLAGALETQYFGPGTRLLVL.

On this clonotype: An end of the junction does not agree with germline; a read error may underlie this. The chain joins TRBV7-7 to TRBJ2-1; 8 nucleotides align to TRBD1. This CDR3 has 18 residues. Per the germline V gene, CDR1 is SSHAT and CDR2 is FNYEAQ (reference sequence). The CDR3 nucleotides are TGTGCTAGCAGCTTAGAAGTCCTTTCGCGCAGGGGGCATAATGAGCAGTTCTTC. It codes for CASSLEVLSRRGHNEQFF.

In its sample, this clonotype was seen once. The DNA of the CDR3 is TGTGCCGGGGGGACAGGGGGGCATAATTCACCCCTCCACTTT. This translates into CAGGTGGHNSPLHF. This sequence joins TRBV2 and TRBJ1-6; 11 bases match TRBD1. With 11 bases clipped from V and 5 bases from J, the junction kept 5 bases outside the gene matches. The CDR3 sequence is 14 residues long. Germline CDR1 is SNHLY and CDR2 is FYNNEI.

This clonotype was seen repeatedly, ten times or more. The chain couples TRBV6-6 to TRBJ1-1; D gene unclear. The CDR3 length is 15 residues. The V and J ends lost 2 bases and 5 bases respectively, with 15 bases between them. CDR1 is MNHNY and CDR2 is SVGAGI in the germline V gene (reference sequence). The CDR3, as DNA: TGTGCCAGCAGTTACAAGGCCAGCCCTACGACTGAAGCTTTCTTT. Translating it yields CASSYKASPTTEAFF.

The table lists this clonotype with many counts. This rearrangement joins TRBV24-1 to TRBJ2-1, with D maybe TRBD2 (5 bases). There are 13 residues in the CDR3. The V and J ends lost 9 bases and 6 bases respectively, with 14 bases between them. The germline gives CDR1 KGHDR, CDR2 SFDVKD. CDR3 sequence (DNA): TGTGCCACCTGCGAGGGCCGGTCCAATGAGCAGTTCTTC. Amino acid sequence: CATCEGRSNEQFF.

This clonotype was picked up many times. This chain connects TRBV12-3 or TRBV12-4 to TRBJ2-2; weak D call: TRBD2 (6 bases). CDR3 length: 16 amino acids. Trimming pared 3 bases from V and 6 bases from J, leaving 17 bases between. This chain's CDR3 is CASSFLSGIRAGELFF. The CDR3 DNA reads TGTGCCAGCAGTTTCCTTAGCGGCATCAGAGCCGGGGAGCTGTTTTTT.

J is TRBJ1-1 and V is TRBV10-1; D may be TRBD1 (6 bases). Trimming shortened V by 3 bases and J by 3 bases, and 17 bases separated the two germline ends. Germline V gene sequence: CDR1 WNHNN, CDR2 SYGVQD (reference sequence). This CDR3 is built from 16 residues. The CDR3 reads CASSDVRQVEDTEAFF. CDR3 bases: TGCGCCAGCAGTGATGTACGACAGGTCGAGGACACTGAAGCTTTCTTT.

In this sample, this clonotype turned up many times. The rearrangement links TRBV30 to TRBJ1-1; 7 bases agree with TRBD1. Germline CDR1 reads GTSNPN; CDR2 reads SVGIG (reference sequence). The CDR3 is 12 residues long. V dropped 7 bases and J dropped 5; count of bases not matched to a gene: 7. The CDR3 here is CASYPRGTEAFF. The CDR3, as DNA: TGTGCCTCTTACCCCAGGGGGACTGAAGCTTTCTTT.

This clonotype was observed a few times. Here the CDR3 DNA reads TGTGCCAGCAGCTTAGTCTTCGAGCGCAATGAGCAGTTCTTC. Encoded protein: CASSLVFERNEQFF. This chain links TRBV7-2 with TRBJ2-1, with D uncertain. Germline loops: CDR1 SGHTA, CDR2 FQGNSA. Trimming shortened V by 1 base and J by 6 bases, and 10 bases separated the two germline ends. CDR3 length: 14 amino acids.

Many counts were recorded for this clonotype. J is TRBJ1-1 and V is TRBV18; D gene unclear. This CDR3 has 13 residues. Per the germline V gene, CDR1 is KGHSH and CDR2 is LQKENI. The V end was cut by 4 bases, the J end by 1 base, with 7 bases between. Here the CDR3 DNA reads TGTGCCAGCTCACTCGAGAAGAACACTGAAGCTTTCTTT. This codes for CASSLEKNTEAFF.

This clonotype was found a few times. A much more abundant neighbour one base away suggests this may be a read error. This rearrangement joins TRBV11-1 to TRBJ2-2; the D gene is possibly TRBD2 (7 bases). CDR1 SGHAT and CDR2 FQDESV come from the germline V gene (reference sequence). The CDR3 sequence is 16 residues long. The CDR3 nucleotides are TGTGCCAGCAGCTTATGGGGGGGCACGAACACCGGGGAGCCGTTTTTT. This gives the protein CASSLWGGTNTGEPFF.

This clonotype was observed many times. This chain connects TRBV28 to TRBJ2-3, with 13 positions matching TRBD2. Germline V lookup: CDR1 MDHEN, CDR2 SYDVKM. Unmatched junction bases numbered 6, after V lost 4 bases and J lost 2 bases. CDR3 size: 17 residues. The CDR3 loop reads CASSSGGLAGVTDTQYF. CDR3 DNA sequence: TGTGCCAGCAGTTCCGGAGGACTAGCGGGAGTCACAGATACGCAGTATTTT.

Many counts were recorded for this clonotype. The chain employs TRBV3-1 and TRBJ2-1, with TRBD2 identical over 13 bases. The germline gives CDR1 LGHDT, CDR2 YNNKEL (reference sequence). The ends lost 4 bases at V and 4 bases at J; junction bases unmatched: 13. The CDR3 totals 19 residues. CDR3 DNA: TGTGCCAGCAGCCTCCGACCTACCGGGACTAGCGGGGTGTACAATGAGCAGTTCTTC. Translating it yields CASSLRPTGTSGVYNEQFF.